This T cell receptor beta chain was profiled in a study of blood T cell repertoires in COVID-19. Study-wide context: Sources were T cells, B-cell-depleted T cells, or PBMCs; the material itself was cDNA or gDNA.

In the source study's methods: Reference gene primer amplification yielded estimated nucleated cell counts. The table came from immunoSEQ multiplex PCR; TCRdb's copy has only in-frame clones and leaves some out. Clone size and V and J calls were adopted from that table, with D and trimming inferred from the DNA. The data contain 300,000 or so clones, more than 85% of them singletons. The V and J ends lost 0 bases and 7 bases respectively, with 9 bases between them. CDR1 and CDR2 from the germline V gene are SQVTM and ANQGSEA. The CDR3 is made up of 13 amino acids. Sequencing was performed on peripheral blood. The source is a man between 65 and 85 years old with acute or convalescent COVID-19. V and J are TRBV29-1 and TRBJ1-4; D unresolved. The CDR3 reads CSVEERGGEKLFF. The CDR3 DNA follows: TGCAGCGTTGAAGAACGGGGTGGTGAAAAACTGTTTTTT.